Here is one T cell receptor (beta chain) with its context. Its specificity is unknown. This sample was included in a study of T cells in narcolepsy. Notes on the study in general: HCRT-specific and TRIB2-specific autoreactive clonotypes appeared among same-patient CSF and blood CD4+ clonotypes.

CDR3 length: 15 amino acids. CDR1 SGDLS and CDR2 YYNGEE come from the germline V gene. J lost 9 bases, V lost 0 bases, and 9 bases had no gene match. Assay: immunoSEQ multiplex PCR; the TCRdb copy retains only in-frame clones and omits some. The sample holds about 35,000 clones, over 80% seen once. Input material: memory (CD45RA-) CD4+ T cells from blood. This sequence originates from a human donor in good health. This rearrangement joins TRBV9 to TRBJ2-1, with 7 bases aligning to TRBD2. As DNA, the CDR3 is TGTGCCAGCAGCGTAGCGGCGGGAGTGGCGGTTGAGCAGTTCTTC. Translated, it gives CASSVAAGVAVEQFF. The full variable domain, in which reference TRBV9 and TRBJ2-1 provide the parts outside the CDR3, is DSGVTQTPKHLITATGQRVTLRCSPRSGDLSVYWYQQSLDQGLQFLIQYYNGEERAKGNILERFSAQQFPDLHSELNLSSLELGDSALYFCASSVAAGVAVEQFFGPGTRLTVL.